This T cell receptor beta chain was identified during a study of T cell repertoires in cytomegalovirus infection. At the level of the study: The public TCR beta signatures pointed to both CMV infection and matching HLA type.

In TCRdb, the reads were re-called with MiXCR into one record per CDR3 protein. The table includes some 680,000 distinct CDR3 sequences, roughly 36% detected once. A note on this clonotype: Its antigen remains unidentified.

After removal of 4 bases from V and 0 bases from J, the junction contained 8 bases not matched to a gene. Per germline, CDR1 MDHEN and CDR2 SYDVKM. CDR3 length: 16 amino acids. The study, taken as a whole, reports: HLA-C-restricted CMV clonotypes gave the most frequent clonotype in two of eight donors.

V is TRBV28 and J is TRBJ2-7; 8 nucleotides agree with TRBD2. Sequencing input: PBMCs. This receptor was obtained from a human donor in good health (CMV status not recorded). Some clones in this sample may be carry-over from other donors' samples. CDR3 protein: CASSSPGLGVSYEQYF. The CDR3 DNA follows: TGTGCCAGCAGTTCTCCGGGACTAGGGGTCTCCTACGAGCAGTACTTC.